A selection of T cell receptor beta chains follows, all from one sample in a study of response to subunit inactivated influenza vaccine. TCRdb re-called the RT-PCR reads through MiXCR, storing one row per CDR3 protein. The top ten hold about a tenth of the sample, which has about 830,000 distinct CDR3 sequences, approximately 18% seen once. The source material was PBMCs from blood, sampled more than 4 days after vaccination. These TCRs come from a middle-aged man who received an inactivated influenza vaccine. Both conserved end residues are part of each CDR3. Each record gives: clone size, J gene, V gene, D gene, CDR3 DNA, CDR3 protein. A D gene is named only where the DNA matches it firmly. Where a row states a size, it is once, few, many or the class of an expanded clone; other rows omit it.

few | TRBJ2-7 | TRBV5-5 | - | TGTGCCAGCAGCTATCTACAGGCCTCGGGATCCTACGAGCAGTACTTC | CASSYLQASGSYEQYF
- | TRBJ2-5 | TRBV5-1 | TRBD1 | TGCGCCAGCAGCGTAGACAGGGTTGAGACCCAGTACTTC | CASSVDRVETQYF
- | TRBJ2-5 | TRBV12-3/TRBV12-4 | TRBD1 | TGTGCCAGCACCCTTACAATAGGGGGCATGGGGGAGACCCAGTACTTC | CASTLTIGGMGETQYF
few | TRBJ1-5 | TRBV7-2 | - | TGTGCCAGCAGCCCCTCCCTTTATAGCAATCAGCCCCAGCATTTT | CASSPSLYSNQPQHF
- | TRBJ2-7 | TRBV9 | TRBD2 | TGTGCCAGCAGCGTAGATGTCGGGGGGGCCGACCAGTACTTC | CASSVDVGGADQYF
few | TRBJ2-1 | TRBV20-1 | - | TGCAGTGCGCACTCACTAGCTAAATACAATGAGCAGTTCTTC | CSAHSLAKYNEQFF
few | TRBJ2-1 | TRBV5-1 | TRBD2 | TGCGCCAGCAGCTTGGTTGCGGGGGGCAGCGATGAGCAGTTCTTC | CASSLVAGGSDEQFF
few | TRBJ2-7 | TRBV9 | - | TGTGCCAGCAGCGTAGGCCCAGGTGGCTACGAGCAGTACTTC | CASSVGPGGYEQYF
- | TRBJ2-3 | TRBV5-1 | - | TGCGCCAGCAGCTTGGGGACTAATGCATTAAACACAGATACGCAGTATTTT | CASSLGTNALNTDTQYF
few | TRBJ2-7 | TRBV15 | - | TGTGCCACCAGCAGAGATCCTTGGCGGTTCGAGAACGAGCAGTACTTC | CATSRDPWRFENEQYF
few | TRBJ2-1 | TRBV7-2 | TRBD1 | TGTGCCAGCAGCTTAGCCCCCGGGACAGGGGTCCTGCGGAGTGAGCAGTTCTTC | CASSLAPGTGVLRSEQFF
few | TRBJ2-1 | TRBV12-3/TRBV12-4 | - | TGTGCCAGCAGAAGTCCAACTAGTTACCACCACAATGAGCAGTTCTTC | CASRSPTSYHHNEQFF
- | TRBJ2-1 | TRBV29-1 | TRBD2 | TGCAGCGTCGAGGGCGGGACTAGCGGGTTTAGCTCCTACAATGAGCAGTTCTTC | CSVEGGTSGFSSYNEQFF
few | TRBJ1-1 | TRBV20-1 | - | TGCAGTGCTAGAGATTGGGGGATCGGGAACACTGAAGCTTTCTTT | CSARDWGIGNTEAFF
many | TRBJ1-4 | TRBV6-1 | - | TGTGCCAGCAGTCGATACGGGGTTAATGAAAAACTGTTTTTT | CASSRYGVNEKLFF
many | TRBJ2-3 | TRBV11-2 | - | TGTGCCAGCAGCTTAGTTTCCGGGGAGAGGAGCACAGATACGCAGTATTTT | CASSLVSGERSTDTQYF
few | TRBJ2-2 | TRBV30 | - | TGTGCCTGGAGTGTATTGGGGCTTGGGACCGGGGAGCTGTTTTTT | CAWSVLGLGTGELFF
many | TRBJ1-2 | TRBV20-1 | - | TGCACAACCAACCGAGACCCTGGCTACACCTTC | CTTNRDPGYTF
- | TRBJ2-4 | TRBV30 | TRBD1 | TGTGCCTCTACACAGGGGGCGAACCCCGGGGACATTCAGTACTTC | CASTQGANPGDIQYF
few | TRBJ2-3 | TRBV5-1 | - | TGCGCCAGCAGCTTCGGGACCCCCCCAGATACGCAGTATTTT | CASSFGTPPDTQYF
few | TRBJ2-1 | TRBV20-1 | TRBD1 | TGCAGTGCCCAGGGACAGGGGGTAGGTAGCGGAACCTCCTACAATGAGCAGTTCTTC | CSAQGQGVGSGTSYNEQFF
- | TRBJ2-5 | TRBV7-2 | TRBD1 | TGTGCCAGCAGCTCACCTTGGACAGGGTCTGAGACCCAGTACTTC | CASSSPWTGSETQYF
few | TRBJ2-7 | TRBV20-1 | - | TGCAGTGCTAGAGACGCCGGGACATCGTCTTACGAGCAGTACTTC | CSARDAGTSSYEQYF
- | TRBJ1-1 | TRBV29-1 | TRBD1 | TGCAGCGATATGGACAGGGCGATCACTGAAGCTTTCTTT | CSDMDRAITEAFF
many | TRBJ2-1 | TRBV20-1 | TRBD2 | TGCAGTGCTAAAACGGGAGGCCGCTTCAATGAGCAGTTCTTC | CSAKTGGRFNEQFF
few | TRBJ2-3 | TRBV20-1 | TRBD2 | TGCAGTGCTAGACGTACGGGCGGGGGGAGCACAGATACGCAGTATTTT | CSARRTGGGSTDTQYF